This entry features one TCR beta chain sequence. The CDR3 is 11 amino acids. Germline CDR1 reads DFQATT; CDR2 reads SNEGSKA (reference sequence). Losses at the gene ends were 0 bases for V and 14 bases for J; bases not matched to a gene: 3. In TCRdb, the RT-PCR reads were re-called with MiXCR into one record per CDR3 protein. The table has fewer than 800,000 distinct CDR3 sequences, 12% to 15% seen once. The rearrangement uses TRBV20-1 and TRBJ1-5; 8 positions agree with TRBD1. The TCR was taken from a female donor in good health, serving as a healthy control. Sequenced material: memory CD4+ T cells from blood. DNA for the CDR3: TGCAGTGCTAGAGAAAAGGGACAGGAGCATTTT. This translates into CSAREKGQEHF.